The sequence of this TCR beta chain was determined in a study of blood T cell repertoires in COVID-19. V was trimmed by 7 bases and J by 7 bases, leaving 15 bases between them. The CDR3 is 13 amino acids. The germline CDR1 and CDR2 sequences are KGHDR and SFDVKD. Clones were sequenced by immunoSEQ multiplex PCR, and TCRdb holds only the in-frame ones, with some missing. The sample yields 50,000 to 65,000 clones, about 66% seen once. Sequenced: PBMCs or T cells enriched from blood (not recorded which). The chain joins TRBV24-1 to TRBJ1-2; D perhaps matches TRBD1 (6 bases). The clonotype comes from a woman aged 60-70 years who had been exposed to COVID-19. CDR3 amino acids: CATRYPARGGYTF. CDR3 bases: TGTGCCACCAGGTATCCCGCCAGGGGTGGCTACACCTTC.